The 21 T cell receptor beta chains listed next were all sequenced from one sample in a study of T cells in Graves' hyperthyroidism and ophthalmopathy. RNA transcripts were the template for amplifying TCR beta CDR3 regions. HTBI primers were used for first-round RT-PCR of the TCR CDR3. Each CDR3 protein is one row after TCRdb ran MiXCR on the multiplex PCR reads. There are 300,000 to 450,000 distinct CDR3 sequences in the sample; less than 20% occur only once, and around a quarter lies in the top ten. The source material was blood. The receptors come from a young woman with Graves' hyperthyroidism that later progressed to Graves' ophthalmopathy.

This clonotype showed up many times. The gene calls are TRBV3-1 and TRBJ2-2, with 12 positions matching TRBD2. Germline CDR1 is LGHDT and CDR2 is YNNKEL (reference sequence). The CDR3 spans 18 residues. J gave up 5 bases and V 1 base, and 8 bases lay outside the gene matches. CDR3 sequence reads: CASSQARLAGVGTGELFF. CDR3 coding DNA: TGTGCCAGCAGCCAAGCGCGACTAGCGGGAGTCGGTACCGGGGAGCTGTTTTTT. Looking up the rest from reference TRBV3-1 and TRBJ2-2 gives the full variable domain: DTAVSQTPKYLVTQMGNDKSIKCEQNLGHDTMYWYKQDSKKFLKIMFSYNNKELIINETVPNRFSPKSPDKAHLNLHINSLELGDSAVYFCASSQARLAGVGTGELFFGEGSRLTVL.

V usage is TRBV20-1 and J usage is TRBJ2-1, with 9 bases fitting TRBD1. The ends lost 5 bases at V and 6 bases at J; junction bases unmatched: 8. Germline V gene sequence: CDR1 DFQATT, CDR2 SNEGSKA (reference sequence). This CDR3 is 14 amino acids long. The CDR3 DNA follows: TGCAGTGCTGAGGGACAGGGTGCGAGCAATGAGCAGTTCTTC. Its translation is CSAEGQGASNEQFF.

The V call is TRBV11-3, the J call TRBJ2-7; D is possibly TRBD1 or TRBD2 (6 bases each). The CDR3 loop spans 14 amino acids. V was trimmed by 1 base and J by 5 bases, leaving 12 bases between them. Germline CDR1 and CDR2: SGHNT and YENEEA. This CDR3 is CASSLVRGANEQYF. The CDR3 DNA is TGTGCCAGCAGCTTAGTGAGGGGGGCGAACGAGCAGTACTTC.

This clonotype came up many times. The J gene is TRBJ1-5, the V gene TRBV19; TRBD1 is a possible D gene (5 bases). V gave up 3 bases and J gave up 2 bases, with 17 bases separating them. This CDR3 has 17 amino acids. The germline V gene has CDR1 LNHDA and CDR2 SQIVND (reference sequence). The CDR3 DNA reads TGTGCCAGTAGTATTTCGGCAGGGCTCAGGCGCAATCAGCCCCAGCATTTT. Translated: CASSISAGLRRNQPQHF.

This clonotype was seen ten or more times. J is TRBJ1-1 and V is TRBV18; D gene unclear. The V and J ends lost 3 bases and 1 base respectively, with 12 bases between them. The CDR3 is 15 residues long. The V gene's germline CDR1 is KGHSH and CDR2 LQKENI. The CDR3 sequence is CASSPGLTQNTEAFF. CDR3 sequence (DNA): TGTGCCAGCTCACCGGGCTTAACGCAGAACACTGAAGCTTTCTTT.

There are a few counts of this clonotype. This chain links TRBV7-9 with TRBJ2-4; TRBD2 aligns across 8 bases. Per the germline V gene, CDR1 is SEHNR and CDR2 is FQNEAQ (reference sequence). The CDR3 extends over 12 amino acids. The V gene end was trimmed by 5 bases and the J gene end by 9 bases; junction bases not matched to a gene: 3. The CDR3 region has the DNA TGTGCCAGCAGCCCCGGGGGGGTCATTCAGTACTTC. It specifies CASSPGGVIQYF.

With respect to this clonotype: A read error may explain this, as a much larger clone is one base away. The chain employs TRBV20-1 and TRBJ2-4; 9 bases agree with TRBD2. Germline CDR1 is DFQATT and CDR2 is SNEGSKA (reference sequence). Trimming took 7 bases from V and 9 from J; bases not matched to a gene: 10. The CDR3 runs to 13 residues. The CDR3 loop is CSVTSRGGGIQYF. The CDR3 region has the DNA TGCAGTGTTACCTCGCGGGGGGGCGGCATTCAGTACTTC.

In this sample, this clonotype turned up a few times. The rearrangement uses TRBV29-1 and TRBJ2-5; 12 bases match TRBD1. CDR3 length: 15 amino acids. The J segment lost 3 bases and the V segment lost 7 bases, leaving 9 bases of the junction unmatched. Looked up from germline, CDR1 is SQVTM and CDR2 is ANQGSEA. CDR3 nucleotides: TGCAGCGCCAAATTTGGGACAGGGGGCAAAGAGACCCAGTACTTC. Its protein product is CSAKFGTGGKETQYF.

This clonotype was found many times. The chain employs TRBV20-1 and TRBJ1-2; 7 bases map to TRBD1. The trim removed 3 bases at V and 6 bases at J, leaving 10 bases unmatched. Germline CDR1 is DFQATT and CDR2 is SNEGSKA (reference sequence). CDR3 length equals 14 residues. The CDR3 nucleotides are TGCAGTGCTAGTGGGGGGACAGACGGGGATGGCTACACCTTC. Protein: CSASGGTDGDGYTF.

This clonotype was detected many times. This rearrangement joins TRBV30 to TRBJ1-1, with TRBD1 as a possible D gene (6 bases). CDR1 GTSNPN and CDR2 SVGIG come from the germline V gene (reference sequence). Trimming cost V 4 bases and J 0 bases, with 9 bases left between them. This CDR3 contains 13 residues. The CDR3 here is CAWTGDLNTEAFF. CDR3 nucleotides: TGTGCCTGGACAGGGGACCTGAACACTGAAGCTTTCTTT.

This clonotype was counted ten times or more. The V gene is TRBV6-1, the J gene TRBJ1-5; no reliable D call. V was cut by 7 bases and J by 0 bases, with 19 bases left in between. Germline V gene data show CDR1 as MNHNS and CDR2 as SASEGT. This CDR3 is 17 amino acids long. DNA for the CDR3: TGTGCCAGCACGCCCTCGGGCCGAGGATATAGCAATCAGCCCCAGCATTTT. Translated, it gives CASTPSGRGYSNQPQHF.

This clonotype was counted a few times. The genes are TRBV20-1 and TRBJ2-6, with D uncertain. CDR3 size: 14 residues. Trimming pared 0 bases from V and 2 bases from J, leaving 5 bases between. Germline V lookup: CDR1 DFQATT, CDR2 SNEGSKA (reference sequence). CDR3 nucleotide sequence: TGCAGTGCTAGAGAAGGTGCTGGGGCCAACGTCCTGACTTTC. Translating it yields CSAREGAGANVLTF.

This clonotype came up a few times. The gene calls are TRBV27 and TRBJ2-6; D gene ambiguous. Germline CDR1 reads MNHEY; CDR2 reads SMNVEV (reference sequence). The CDR3 runs to 15 residues. Deletions cut 2 bases from V and 3 bases from J, with 8 bases between. The DNA for the CDR3 is TGTGCCAGCAGTTTAACGCCAGATGGGGCCAACGTCCTGACTTTC. Its translation is CASSLTPDGANVLTF.

The table lists this clonotype with many counts. The chain couples TRBV10-3 to TRBJ2-3, with 15 positions matching TRBD2. Trimming removed 6 bases from V and 2 bases from J; junction bases left unmatched: 6. There are 17 residues in the CDR3. Germline CDR1 ENHRY, CDR2 SYGVKD. Here the CDR3 reads CAISAGLAGGYTDTQYF. CDR3 in DNA: TGTGCCATCAGCGCGGGACTAGCGGGAGGATACACAGATACGCAGTATTTT.

This clonotype was detected a few times. This could be a read error, since a much larger clone is one nucleotide away. This rearrangement joins TRBV7-2 to TRBJ1-1; maybe TRBD1 (6 bases). This CDR3 comprises 17 residues. CDR1 is SGHTA and CDR2 is FQGNSA in the germline V gene. Here the CDR3 reads CASSPRTVLFPNAEAFF. The CDR3 region has the DNA TGTGCCAGCAGCCCTAGGACAGTCTTGTTTCCGAACGCTGAAGCTTTCTTT.

This clonotype has ten or more counts. This chain connects TRBV6-6 to TRBJ2-5, with 7 bases fitting TRBD1. The germline V gene encodes CDR1 MNHNY and CDR2 SVGAGI (reference sequence). J gave up 4 bases and V 0 bases, and 17 bases lay outside the gene matches. This CDR3 spans 19 amino acids. The CDR3 DNA reads as TGTGCCAGCAGTTACTCGCAGCGTAGACAGGGTGGGTTTGGAGAGACCCAGTACTTC. Amino acid sequence: CASSYSQRRQGGFGETQYF.

In its sample, this clonotype was seen many times. This rearrangement joins TRBV20-1 to TRBJ1-3, with D uncertain. Germline V gene sequence: CDR1 DFQATT, CDR2 SNEGSKA (reference sequence). Trimming removed 5 bases at V and 8 bases at J, with 13 bases between. The CDR3 runs 12 residues. The DNA of the CDR3 is TGCAGTGCTTTCGGCCCCCAGGACACCATATATTTT. As protein: CSAFGPQDTIYF.

Notes on this clonotype: Mismatch with germline at one junction end may stem from a read error. This rearrangement joins TRBV10-1 to TRBJ2-7, with a possible D match to TRBD2 (5 bases). This CDR3 spans 14 amino acids. Germline CDR1 reads WNHNN; CDR2 reads SYGVQD (reference sequence). The CDR3 DNA sequence: TGCGCCAGCAGCCCCTCGACGGGATACTACGAGCAGCACTTC. This sequence encodes CASSPSTGYYEQHF.

This clonotype was counted at least ten times. This chain links TRBV5-5 with TRBJ1-4; D unresolved. The CDR3 is 15 residues long. V was trimmed by 3 bases and J by 6 bases, leaving 15 bases between them. Per the germline V gene, CDR1 is SGHKS and CDR2 is YYEKEE (reference sequence). In DNA form, the CDR3 reads TGTGCCAGCAGCTGGGAAGGGTTACTGGATGAAAAACTGTTTTTT. It codes for CASSWEGLLDEKLFF.

This clonotype has at least ten counts. The chain combines TRBV6-1 with TRBJ1-2; D unclear. The CDR3 extends over 15 amino acids. Germline CDR1 is MNHNS and CDR2 is SASEGT. Trimming took 5 bases from V and 4 from J, leaving 17 bases between them. The CDR3 DNA follows: TGTGCCAGCAGTTACGCGCAGGATCATTCCTATGGCTACACCTTC. It specifies CASSYAQDHSYGYTF.

The chain carries TRBV12-3 or TRBV12-4 and TRBJ2-1; D is perhaps TRBD2 (5 bases). The CDR3 covers 16 residues. With 4 bases removed from V and 0 bases from J, the gap between germline ends came to 13 bases. Written as DNA, the CDR3 is TGTGCCAGCAGTTCATTAACTAGGAGCTCCTACAATGAGCAGTTCTTC. It is translated as CASSSLTRSSYNEQFF.